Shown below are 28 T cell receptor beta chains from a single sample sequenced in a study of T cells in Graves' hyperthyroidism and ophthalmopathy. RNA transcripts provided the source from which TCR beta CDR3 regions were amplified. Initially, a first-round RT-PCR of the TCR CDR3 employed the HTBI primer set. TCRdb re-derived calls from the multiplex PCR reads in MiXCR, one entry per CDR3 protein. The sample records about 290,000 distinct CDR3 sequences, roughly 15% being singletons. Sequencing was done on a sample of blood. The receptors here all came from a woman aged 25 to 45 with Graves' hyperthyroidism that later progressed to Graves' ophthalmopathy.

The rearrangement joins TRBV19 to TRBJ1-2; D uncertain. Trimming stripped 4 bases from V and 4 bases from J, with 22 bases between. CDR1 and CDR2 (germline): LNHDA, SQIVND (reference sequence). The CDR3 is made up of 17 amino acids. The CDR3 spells CASSTNLASRTAYGYTF. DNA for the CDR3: TGTGCCAGTAGTACAAACCTCGCCTCCAGGACGGCCTATGGCTACACCTTC.

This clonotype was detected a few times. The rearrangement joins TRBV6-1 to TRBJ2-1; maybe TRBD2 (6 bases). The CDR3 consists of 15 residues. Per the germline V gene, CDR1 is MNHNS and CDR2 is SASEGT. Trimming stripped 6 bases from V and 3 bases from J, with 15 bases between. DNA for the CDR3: TGTGCCAGCAGGCGGGACGCGACAAACTACAATGAGCAGTTCTTC. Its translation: CASRRDATNYNEQFF.

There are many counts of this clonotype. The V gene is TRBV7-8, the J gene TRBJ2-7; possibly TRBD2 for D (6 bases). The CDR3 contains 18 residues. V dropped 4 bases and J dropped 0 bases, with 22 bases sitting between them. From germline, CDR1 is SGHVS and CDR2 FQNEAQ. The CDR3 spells CASSSPRTGTPASYEQYF. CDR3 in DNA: TGTGCCAGCAGCTCGCCGAGAACCGGGACTCCCGCCTCCTACGAGCAGTACTTC.

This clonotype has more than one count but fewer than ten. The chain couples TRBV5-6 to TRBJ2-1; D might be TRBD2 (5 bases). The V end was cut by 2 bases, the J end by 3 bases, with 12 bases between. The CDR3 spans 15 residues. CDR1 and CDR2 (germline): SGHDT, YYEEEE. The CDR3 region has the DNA TGTGCCAGCAGCTTCCGACTAAACCACTACAATGAGCAGTTCTTC. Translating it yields CASSFRLNHYNEQFF.

The CDR3 spells CASSSSLNKPDTQYF. CDR3 in DNA: TGTGCCAGCAGTTCATCGCTCAATAAGCCAGATACGCAGTATTTT. The chain couples TRBV27 to TRBJ2-3; D unresolved. The CDR3 runs 15 residues. Per the germline V gene, CDR1 is MNHEY and CDR2 is SMNVEV (reference sequence). V gave up 4 bases and J gave up 4 bases, with 15 bases separating them.

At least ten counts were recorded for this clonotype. The CDR3 here is CATSRAGRNTGELFF. The CDR3 DNA follows: TGTGCCACCAGCAGAGCCGGACGGAACACCGGGGAGCTGTTTTTT. The chain is built from TRBV15 and TRBJ2-2; D call uncertain. This CDR3 is 15 amino acids long. The V gene's germline CDR1 is LNHNV and CDR2 YYDKDF (reference sequence). V was pared by 1 base and J by 1 base, with 7 bases between.

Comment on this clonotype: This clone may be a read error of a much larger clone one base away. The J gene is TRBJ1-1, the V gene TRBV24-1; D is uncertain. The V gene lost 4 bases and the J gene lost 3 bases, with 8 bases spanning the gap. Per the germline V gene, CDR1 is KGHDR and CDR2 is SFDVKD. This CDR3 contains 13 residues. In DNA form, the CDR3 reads TGTGCCACCAGTGACACAGTGGACACTGAAGCTTTCTTT. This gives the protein CATSDTVDTEAFF.

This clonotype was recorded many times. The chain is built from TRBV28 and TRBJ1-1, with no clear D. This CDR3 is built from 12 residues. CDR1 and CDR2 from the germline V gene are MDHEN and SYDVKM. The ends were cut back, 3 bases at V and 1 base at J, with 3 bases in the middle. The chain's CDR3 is CASSFPNTEAFF. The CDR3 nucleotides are TGTGCCAGCAGTTTCCCGAACACTGAAGCTTTCTTT.

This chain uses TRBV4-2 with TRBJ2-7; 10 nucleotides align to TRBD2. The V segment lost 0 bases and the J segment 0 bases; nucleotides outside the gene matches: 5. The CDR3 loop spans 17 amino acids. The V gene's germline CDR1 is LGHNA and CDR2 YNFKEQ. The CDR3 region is CASSQDLAGVNSYEQYF. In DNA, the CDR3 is TGTGCCAGCAGCCAAGATCTAGCGGGAGTAAACTCCTACGAGCAGTACTTC.

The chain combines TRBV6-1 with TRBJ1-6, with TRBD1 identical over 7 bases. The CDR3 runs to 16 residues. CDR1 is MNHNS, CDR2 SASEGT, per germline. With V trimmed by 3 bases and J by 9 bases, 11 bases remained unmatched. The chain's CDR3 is CASSERRGTVISPLHF. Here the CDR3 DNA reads TGTGCCAGCAGTGAGAGAAGGGGGACAGTCATTTCACCCCTCCACTTT.

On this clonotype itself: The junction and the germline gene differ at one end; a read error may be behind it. The CDR3 DNA sequence: TGTGCCAGCAGCCGCGTCGGGACAGGGATCTACGGGCAGTACTTC. It yields the protein CASSRVGTGIYGQYF. The J gene is TRBJ2-7, the V gene TRBV11-1, with 9 bases aligning to TRBD1. The CDR3 is made up of 15 amino acids. Germline assignment: CDR1 SGHAT and CDR2 FQDESV (reference sequence).

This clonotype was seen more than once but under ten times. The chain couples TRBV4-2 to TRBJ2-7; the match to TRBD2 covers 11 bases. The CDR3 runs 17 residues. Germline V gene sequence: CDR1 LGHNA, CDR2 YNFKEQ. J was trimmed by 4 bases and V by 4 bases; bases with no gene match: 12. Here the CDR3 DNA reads TGTGCCAGCAGCCCACCGGGACTAGCGGACACACTATACGAGCAGTACTTC. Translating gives CASSPPGLADTLYEQYF.

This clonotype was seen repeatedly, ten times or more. This chain's CDR3 is CASSRDKGNTEAFF. DNA of the CDR3: TGCGCCAGCAGCCGGGACAAGGGGAACACTGAAGCTTTCTTT. The V gene is TRBV5-1, the J gene TRBJ1-1; the D gene is possibly TRBD1 (6 bases). Per germline, CDR1 SGHRS and CDR2 YFSETQ. The CDR3 is made up of 14 amino acids. The ends were cut back, 4 bases at V and 1 base at J, with 11 bases in the middle.

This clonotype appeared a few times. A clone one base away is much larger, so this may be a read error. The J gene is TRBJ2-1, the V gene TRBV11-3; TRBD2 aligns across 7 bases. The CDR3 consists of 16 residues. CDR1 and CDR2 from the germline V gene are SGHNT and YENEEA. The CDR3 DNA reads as TGTGCCAGCAGCCGTGGAGGACTAGTTCCCTACAATGAGCAGTCCTTC. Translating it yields CASSRGGLVPYNEQSF.

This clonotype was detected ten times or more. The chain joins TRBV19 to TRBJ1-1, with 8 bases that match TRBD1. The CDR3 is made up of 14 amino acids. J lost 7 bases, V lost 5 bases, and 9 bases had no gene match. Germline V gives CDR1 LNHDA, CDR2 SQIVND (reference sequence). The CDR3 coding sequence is TGTGCCAGTAGTCCTAGACCAGGGGGCGGTGAAGCTTTCTTT. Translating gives CASSPRPGGGEAFF.

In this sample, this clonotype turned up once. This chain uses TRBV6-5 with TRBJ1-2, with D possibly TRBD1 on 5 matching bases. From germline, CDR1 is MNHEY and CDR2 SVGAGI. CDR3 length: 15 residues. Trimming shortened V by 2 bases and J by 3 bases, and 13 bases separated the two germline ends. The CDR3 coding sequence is TGTGCCAGCAGTTACCCCTGGGACGCATACTATGGCTACACCTTC. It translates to CASSYPWDAYYGYTF.

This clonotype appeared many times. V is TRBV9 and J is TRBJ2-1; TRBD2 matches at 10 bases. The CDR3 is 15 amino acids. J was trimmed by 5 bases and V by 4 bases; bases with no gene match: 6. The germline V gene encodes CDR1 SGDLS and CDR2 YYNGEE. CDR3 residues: CASSTTSGLNNEQFF. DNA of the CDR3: TGTGCCAGCAGCACGACTAGCGGGCTTAACAATGAGCAGTTCTTC.

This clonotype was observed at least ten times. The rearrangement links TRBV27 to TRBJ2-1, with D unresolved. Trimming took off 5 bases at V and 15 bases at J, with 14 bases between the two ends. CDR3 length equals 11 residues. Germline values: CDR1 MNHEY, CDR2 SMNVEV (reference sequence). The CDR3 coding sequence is TGTGCCAGCAGTGCCGCTAGGGTGGTGTTCTTC. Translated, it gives CASSAARVVFF.

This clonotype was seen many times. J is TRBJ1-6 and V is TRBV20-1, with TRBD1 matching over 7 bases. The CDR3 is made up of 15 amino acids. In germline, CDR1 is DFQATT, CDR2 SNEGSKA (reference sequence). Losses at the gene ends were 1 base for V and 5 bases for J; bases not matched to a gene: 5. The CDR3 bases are TGCAGTGCTAGAGCGATACAGGGGAATAATTCACCCCTCCACTTT. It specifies CSARAIQGNNSPLHF.

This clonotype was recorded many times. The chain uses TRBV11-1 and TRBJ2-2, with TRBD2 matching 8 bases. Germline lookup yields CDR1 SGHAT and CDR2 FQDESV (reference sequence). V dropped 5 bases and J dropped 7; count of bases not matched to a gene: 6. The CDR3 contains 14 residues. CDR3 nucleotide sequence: TGTGCCAGCAGCCTCGTTACTAGCGGCGGGGAGCTGTTTTTT. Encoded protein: CASSLVTSGGELFF. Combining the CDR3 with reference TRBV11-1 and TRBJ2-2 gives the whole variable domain EAEVAQSPRYKITEKSQAVAFWCDPISGHATLYWYRQILGQGPELLVQFQDESVVDDSQLPKDRFSAERLKGVDSTLKIQPAELGDSAMYLCASSLVTSGGELFFGEGSRLTVL.

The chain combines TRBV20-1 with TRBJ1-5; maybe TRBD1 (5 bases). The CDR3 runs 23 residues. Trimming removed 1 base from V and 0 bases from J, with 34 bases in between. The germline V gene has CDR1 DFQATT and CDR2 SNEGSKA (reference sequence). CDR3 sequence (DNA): TGCAGTGCTAGAGTGAGGGCAGGGAACTGTTATAGTGCGGTCCGTAATAGCAATCAGCCCCAGCATTTT. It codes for CSARVRAGNCYSAVRNSNQPQHF.

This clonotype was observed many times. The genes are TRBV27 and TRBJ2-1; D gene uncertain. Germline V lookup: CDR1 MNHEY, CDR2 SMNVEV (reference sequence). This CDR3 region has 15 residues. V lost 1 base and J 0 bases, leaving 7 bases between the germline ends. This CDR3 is CASSLWPGSYNEQFF. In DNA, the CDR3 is TGTGCCAGCAGTTTATGGCCAGGCTCCTACAATGAGCAGTTCTTC.

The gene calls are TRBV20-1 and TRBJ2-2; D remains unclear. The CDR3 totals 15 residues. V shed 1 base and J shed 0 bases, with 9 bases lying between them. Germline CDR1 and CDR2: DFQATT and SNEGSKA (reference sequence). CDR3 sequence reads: CSARGDTANTGELFF. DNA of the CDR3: TGCAGTGCTAGAGGCGACACGGCGAACACCGGGGAGCTGTTTTTT.

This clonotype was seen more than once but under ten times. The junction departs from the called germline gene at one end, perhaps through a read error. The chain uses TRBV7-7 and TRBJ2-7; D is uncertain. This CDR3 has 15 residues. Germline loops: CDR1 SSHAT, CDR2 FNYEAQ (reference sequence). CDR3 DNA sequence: TGTGCTAGCAGCCGATCGACCGGACCTTCCTACGAGCAGTACTTC. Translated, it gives CASSRSTGPSYEQYF.

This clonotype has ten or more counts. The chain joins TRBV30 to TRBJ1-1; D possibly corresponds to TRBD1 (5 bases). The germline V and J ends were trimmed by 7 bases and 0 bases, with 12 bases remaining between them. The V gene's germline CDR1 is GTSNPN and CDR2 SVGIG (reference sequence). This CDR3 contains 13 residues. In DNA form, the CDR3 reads TGTGCCTCGACCCAGGGAGTGAACACTGAAGCTTTCTTT. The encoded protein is CASTQGVNTEAFF.

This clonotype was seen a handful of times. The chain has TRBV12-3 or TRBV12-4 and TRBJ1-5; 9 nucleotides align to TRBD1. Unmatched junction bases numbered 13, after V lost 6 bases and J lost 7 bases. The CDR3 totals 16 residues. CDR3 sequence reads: CASSARDRVKGQPQHF. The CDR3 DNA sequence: TGTGCCAGCAGCGCCAGGGACAGGGTAAAGGGGCAGCCCCAGCATTTT.

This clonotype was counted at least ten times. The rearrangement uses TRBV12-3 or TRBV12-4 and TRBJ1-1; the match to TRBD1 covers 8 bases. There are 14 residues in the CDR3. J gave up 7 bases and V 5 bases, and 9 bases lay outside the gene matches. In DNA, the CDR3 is TGTGCCAGCAGTCCGAATTTGGGACAGGTTGAAGCTTTCTTT. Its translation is CASSPNLGQVEAFF.

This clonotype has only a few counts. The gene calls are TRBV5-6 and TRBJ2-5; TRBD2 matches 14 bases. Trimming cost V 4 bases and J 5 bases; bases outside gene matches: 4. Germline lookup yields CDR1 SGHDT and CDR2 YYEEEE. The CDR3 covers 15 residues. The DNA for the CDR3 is TGTGCCAGCAGCGAGGGACTAGCGGGAGCGGAGACCCAGTACTTC. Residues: CASSEGLAGAETQYF.